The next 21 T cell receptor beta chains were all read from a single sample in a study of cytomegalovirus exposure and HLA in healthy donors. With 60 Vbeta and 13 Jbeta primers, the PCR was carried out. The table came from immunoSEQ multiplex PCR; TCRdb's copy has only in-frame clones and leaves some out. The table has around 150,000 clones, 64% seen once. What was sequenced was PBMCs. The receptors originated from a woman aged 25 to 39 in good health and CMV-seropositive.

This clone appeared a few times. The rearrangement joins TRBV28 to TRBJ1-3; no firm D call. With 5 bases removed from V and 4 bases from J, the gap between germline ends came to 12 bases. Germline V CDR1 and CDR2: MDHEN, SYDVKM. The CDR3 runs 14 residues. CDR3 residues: CASSPGLAGNTIYF. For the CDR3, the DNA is TGTGCCAGCAGTCCCGGCCTAGCGGGAAACACCATATATTTT.

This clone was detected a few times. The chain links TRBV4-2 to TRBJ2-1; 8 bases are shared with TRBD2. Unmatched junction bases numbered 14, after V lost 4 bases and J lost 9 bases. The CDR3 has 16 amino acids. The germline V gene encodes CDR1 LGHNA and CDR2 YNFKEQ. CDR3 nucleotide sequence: TGTGCCAGCAGCCCGGAAGCGGGACTAGGGCGTGTTGAGCAGTTCTTC. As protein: CASSPEAGLGRVEQFF.

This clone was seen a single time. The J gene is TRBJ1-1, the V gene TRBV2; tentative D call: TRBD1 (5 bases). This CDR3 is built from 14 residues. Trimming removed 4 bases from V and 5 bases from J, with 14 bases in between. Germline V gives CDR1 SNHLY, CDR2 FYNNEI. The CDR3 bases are TGTGCCAGCAGTGCGGAAGGGGTGGGGACTGAAGCTTTCTTT. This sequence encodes CASSAEGVGTEAFF.

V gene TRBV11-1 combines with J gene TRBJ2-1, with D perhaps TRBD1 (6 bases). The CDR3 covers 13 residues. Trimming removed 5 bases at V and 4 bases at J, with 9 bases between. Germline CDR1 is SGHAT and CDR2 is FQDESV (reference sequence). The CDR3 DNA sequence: TGTGCCAGCAGCAGAACAGGGTACAATGAGCAGTTCTTC. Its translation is CASSRTGYNEQFF.

CDR3 in amino acids: CASSAPASGRAWEETQYF. In DNA form, the CDR3 reads TGTGCCAGCAGTGCCCCAGCTAGCGGGAGGGCCTGGGAGGAGACCCAGTACTTC. The J gene is TRBJ2-5, the V gene TRBV2; 12 positions match TRBD2. The junction had 14 bases not matched to a gene; V was cut back by 4 bases and J by 5 bases. The germline gives CDR1 SNHLY, CDR2 FYNNEI. CDR3 size: 18 residues.

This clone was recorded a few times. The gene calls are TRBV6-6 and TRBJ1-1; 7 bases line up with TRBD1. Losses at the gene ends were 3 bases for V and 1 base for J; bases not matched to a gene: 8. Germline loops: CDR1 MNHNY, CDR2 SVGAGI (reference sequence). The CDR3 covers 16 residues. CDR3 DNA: TGTGCCAGCAGTTATCCGACAGGGCCTTCGAACACTGAAGCTTTCTTT. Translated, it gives CASSYPTGPSNTEAFF.

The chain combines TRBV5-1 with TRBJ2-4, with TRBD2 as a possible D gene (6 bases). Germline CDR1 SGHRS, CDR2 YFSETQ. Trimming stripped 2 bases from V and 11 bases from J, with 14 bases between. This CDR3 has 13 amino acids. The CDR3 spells CASSFSPGTLQYF. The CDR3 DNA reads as TGCGCCAGCAGCTTTTCCCCCGGGACTCTTCAGTACTTC.

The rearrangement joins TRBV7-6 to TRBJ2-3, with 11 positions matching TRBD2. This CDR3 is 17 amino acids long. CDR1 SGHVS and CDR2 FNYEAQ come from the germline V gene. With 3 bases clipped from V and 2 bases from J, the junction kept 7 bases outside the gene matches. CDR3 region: CASSFGLAGGITDTQYF. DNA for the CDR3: TGTGCCAGCAGCTTCGGTCTAGCGGGGGGCATCACAGATACGCAGTATTTT.

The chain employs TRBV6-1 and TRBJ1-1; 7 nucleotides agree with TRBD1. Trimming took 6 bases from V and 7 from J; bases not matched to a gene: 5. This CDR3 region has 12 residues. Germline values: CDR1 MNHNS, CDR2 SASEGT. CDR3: CASSLTGDEAFF. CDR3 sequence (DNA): TGTGCCAGCAGCCTAACAGGGGATGAAGCTTTCTTT.

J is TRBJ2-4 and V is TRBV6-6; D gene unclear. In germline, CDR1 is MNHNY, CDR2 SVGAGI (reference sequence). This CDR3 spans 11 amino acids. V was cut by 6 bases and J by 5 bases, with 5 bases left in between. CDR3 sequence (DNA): TGTGCCAGCAGAAGAGAAAACATTCAGTACTTC. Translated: CASRRENIQYF.

The CDR3 spells CAISDPPSGAETQYF. In DNA form, the CDR3 reads TGTGCCATCAGTGACCCCCCTAGCGGGGCGGAGACCCAGTACTTC. V and J are TRBV10-3 and TRBJ2-5; 9 bases fit TRBD2. The CDR3 has 15 residues. V gave up 3 bases and J gave up 5 bases; unmatched junction bases: 7. Germline V gives CDR1 ENHRY, CDR2 SYGVKD.

This chain's CDR3 is CASSGPGQGAFGELFF. CDR3 DNA: TGTGCCAGCAGTGGGCCGGGACAGGGGGCATTCGGGGAGCTGTTTTTT. V is TRBV2 and J is TRBJ2-2; TRBD1 matches 12 bases. The CDR3 length is 16 residues. Looked up from germline, CDR1 is SNHLY and CDR2 is FYNNEI. J gave up 7 bases and V 4 bases, and 7 bases lay outside the gene matches.

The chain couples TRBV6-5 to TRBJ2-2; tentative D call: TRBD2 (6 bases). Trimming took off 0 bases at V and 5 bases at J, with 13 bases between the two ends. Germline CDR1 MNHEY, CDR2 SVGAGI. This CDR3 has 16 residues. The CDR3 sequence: CASSYSGGSWTGELFF. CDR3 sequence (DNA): TGTGCCAGCAGTTACTCTGGAGGGTCGTGGACCGGGGAGCTGTTTTTT.

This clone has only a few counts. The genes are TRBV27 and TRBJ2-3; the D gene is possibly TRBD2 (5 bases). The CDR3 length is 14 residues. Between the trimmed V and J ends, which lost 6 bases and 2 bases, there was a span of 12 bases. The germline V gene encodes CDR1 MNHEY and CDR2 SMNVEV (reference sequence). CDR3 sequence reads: CASRSGIFTDTQYF. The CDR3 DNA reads TGTGCCAGCAGATCGGGGATCTTCACAGATACGCAGTATTTT.

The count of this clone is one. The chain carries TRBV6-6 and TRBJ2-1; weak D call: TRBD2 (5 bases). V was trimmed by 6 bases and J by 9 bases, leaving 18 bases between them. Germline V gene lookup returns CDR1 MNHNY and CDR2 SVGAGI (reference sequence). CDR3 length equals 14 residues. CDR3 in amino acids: CASSTGLDIGEQFF. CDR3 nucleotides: TGTGCCAGCAGCACCGGACTGGATATAGGTGAGCAGTTCTTC.

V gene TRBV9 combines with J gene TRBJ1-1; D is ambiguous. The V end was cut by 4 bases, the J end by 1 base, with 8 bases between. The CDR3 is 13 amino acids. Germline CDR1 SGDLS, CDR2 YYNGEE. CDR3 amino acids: CASSSGGNTEAFF. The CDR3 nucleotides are TGTGCCAGCAGCAGCGGAGGGAACACTGAAGCTTTCTTT.

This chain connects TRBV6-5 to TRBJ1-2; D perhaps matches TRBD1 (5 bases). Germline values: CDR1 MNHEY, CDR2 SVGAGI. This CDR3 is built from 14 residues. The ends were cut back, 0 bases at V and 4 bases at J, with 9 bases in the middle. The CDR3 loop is CASSYSGPFYGYTF. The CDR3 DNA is TGTGCCAGCAGTTACTCGGGGCCCTTCTATGGCTACACCTTC.

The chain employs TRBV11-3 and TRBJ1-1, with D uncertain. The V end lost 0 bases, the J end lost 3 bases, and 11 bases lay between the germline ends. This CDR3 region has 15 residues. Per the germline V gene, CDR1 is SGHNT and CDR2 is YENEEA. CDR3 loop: CASSLDPGDYTEAFF. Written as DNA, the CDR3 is TGTGCCAGCAGCTTAGACCCTGGAGATTACACTGAAGCTTTCTTT.

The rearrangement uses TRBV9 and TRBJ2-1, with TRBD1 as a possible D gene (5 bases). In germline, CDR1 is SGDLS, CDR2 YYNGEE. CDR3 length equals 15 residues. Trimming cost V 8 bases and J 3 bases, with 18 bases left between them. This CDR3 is CASSSTGAVYNEQFF. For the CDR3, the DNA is TGTGCCAGTAGCTCCACAGGTGCGGTCTACAATGAGCAGTTCTTC.

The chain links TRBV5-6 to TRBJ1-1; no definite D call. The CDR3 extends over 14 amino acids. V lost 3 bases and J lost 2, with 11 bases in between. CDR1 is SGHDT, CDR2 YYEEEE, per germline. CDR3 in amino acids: CASSSDSGNTEAFF. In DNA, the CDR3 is TGTGCCAGCAGCTCCGATTCGGGAAACACTGAAGCTTTCTTT.

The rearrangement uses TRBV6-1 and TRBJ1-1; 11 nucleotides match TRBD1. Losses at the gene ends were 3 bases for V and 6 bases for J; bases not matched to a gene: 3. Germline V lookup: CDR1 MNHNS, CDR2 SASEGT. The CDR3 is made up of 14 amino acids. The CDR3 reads CASSEGDRGSEAFF. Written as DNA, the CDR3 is TGTGCCAGCAGTGAGGGGGACAGGGGGTCTGAAGCTTTCTTT.